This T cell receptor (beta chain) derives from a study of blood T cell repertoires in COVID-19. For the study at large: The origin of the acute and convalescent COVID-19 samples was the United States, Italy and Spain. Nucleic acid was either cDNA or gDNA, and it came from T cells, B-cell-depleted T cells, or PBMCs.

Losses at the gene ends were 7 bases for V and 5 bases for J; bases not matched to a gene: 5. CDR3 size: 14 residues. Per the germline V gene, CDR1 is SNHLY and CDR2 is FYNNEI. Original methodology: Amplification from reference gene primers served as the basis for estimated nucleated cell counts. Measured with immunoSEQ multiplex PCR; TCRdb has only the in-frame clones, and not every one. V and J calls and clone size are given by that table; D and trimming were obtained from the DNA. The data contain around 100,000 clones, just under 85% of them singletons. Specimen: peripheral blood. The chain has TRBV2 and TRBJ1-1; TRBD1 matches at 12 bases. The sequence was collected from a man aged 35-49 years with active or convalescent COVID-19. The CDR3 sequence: CASNLGQGATEAFF. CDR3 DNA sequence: TGTGCCAGCAACCTGGGACAGGGGGCGACTGAAGCTTTCTTT.